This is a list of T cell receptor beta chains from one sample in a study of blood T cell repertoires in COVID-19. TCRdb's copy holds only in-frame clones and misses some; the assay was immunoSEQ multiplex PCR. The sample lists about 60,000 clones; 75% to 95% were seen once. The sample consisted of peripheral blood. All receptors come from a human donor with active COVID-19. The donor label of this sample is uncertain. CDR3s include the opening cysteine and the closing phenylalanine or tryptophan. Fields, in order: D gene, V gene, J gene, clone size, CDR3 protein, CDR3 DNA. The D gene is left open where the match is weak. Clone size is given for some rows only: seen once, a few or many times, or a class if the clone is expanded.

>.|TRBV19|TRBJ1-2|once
CASSIGLRHFYGYTF
TGTGCCAGTAGTATAGGGTTGCGACATTTCTATGGCTACACCTTC
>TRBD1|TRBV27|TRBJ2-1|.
CASSSGTDGYNEQFF
TGTGCCAGCAGTTCCGGGACAGACGGATACAATGAGCAGTTCTTC
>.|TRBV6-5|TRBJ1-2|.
CASSYSKSSHGYTF
TGTGCCAGCAGTTACTCGAAGAGTTCCCATGGCTACACCTTC
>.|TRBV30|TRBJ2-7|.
CAWNYRGLNEQYF
TGTGCCTGGAACTACAGAGGACTTAACGAGCAGTACTTC
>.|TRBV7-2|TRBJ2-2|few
CASSLGAPGGRELFF
TGTGCCAGCAGCTTAGGAGCTCCGGGTGGCAGGGAGCTGTTTTTT
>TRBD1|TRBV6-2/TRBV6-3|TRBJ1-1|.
CASSFRDRGPGTMNTEAFF
TGTGCCAGCAGTTTTAGGGACAGGGGGCCCGGAACTATGAACACTGAAGCTTTCTTT
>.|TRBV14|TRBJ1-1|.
CASSQALQGNTEAFF
TGTGCCAGCAGCCAAGCCTTACAGGGGAACACTGAAGCTTTCTTT
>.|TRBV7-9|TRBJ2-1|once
CASSLEGGGTWWNEQFF
TGTGCCAGCAGCTTAGAAGGAGGCGGGACTTGGTGGAATGAGCAGTTCTTC
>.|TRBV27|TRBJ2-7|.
CASSPIPSFSYEQYF
TGTGCCAGCAGTCCCATCCCCAGTTTCTCCTACGAGCAGTACTTC
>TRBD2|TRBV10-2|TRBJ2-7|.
CASSESARAGGSYEQYF
TGCGCCAGCAGTGAGAGCGCCAGGGCGGGAGGAAGCTACGAGCAGTACTTC
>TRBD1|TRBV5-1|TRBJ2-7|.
CASSSSGTGFYEQYF
TGCGCCAGCAGCTCATCCGGGACAGGCTTCTACGAGCAGTACTTC
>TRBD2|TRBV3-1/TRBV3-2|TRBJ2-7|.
CASRLAGGPGEQYF
TGTGCCAGCAGACTAGCGGGAGGGCCGGGAGAGCAGTACTTC
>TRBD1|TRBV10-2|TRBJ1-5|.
CASTPGQGTYSNQPQHF
TGCGCCAGCACGCCGGGACAGGGGACCTATAGCAATCAGCCCCAGCATTTT
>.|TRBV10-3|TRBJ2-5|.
CAISGGLAEGETQYF
TGTGCCATCAGTGGGGGCTTAGCGGAGGGGGAGACCCAGTACTTC
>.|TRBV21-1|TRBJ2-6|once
CASSKGRSSGANVLTF
TGTGCCAGCAGCAAAGGGCGGTCCTCTGGGGCCAACGTCCTGACTTTC
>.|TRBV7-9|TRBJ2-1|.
CASSLKSQNNEQFF
TGTGCCAGCAGCTTAAAATCACAGAACAATGAGCAGTTCTTC
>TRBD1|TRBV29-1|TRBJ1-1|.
CSVDLNRGADTEAFF
TGCAGCGTCGACCTTAACAGGGGGGCTGACACTGAAGCTTTCTTT
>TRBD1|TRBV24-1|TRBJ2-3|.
CATSDRDRLDTQYF
TGTGCCACCAGTGACCGGGACAGGTTGGATACGCAGTATTTT
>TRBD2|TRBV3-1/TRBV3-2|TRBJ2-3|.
CASSRDSGGATDTQYF
TGTGCCAGCAGCCGAGATAGCGGGGGGGCCACAGATACGCAGTATTTT
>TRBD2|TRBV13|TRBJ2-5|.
CASSYPSGGGQETQYF
TGTGCCAGCAGCTACCCTAGCGGGGGGGGCCAAGAGACCCAGTACTTC
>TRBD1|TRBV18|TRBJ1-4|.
CASSQDGTGGEKLFF
TGTGCCAGCTCACAGGATGGGACAGGGGGCGAAAAACTGTTTTTT
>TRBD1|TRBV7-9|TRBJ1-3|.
CASRGQTGSGNTIYF
TGTGCCAGCAGGGGCCAGACAGGGTCTGGAAACACCATATATTTT
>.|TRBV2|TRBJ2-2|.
CASNLQGTAGELFF
TGTGCCAGCAATCTCCAGGGGACGGCCGGGGAGCTGTTTTTT
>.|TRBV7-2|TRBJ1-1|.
CASSFQGGNTEAFF
TGTGCCAGCAGCTTCCAGGGCGGAAACACTGAAGCTTTCTTT
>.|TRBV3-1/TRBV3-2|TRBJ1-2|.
CASSHGGGYTF
TGTGCCAGCAGCCACGGAGGAGGCTACACCTTC
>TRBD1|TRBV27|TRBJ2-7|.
CASSLGGQGIYEQYF
TGTGCCAGCAGTTTAGGGGGACAGGGGATTTACGAGCAGTACTTC
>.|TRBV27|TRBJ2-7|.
CASREPGRYEQYF
TGTGCCAGCAGGGAGCCGGGAAGGTACGAGCAGTACTTC
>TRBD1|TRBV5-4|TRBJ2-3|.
CASTSWTGGSDTQYF
TGTGCCAGCACCTCCTGGACAGGGGGTTCAGATACGCAGTATTTT
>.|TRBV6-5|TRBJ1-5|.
CASSYSGHLSNQPQHF
TGTGCCAGCAGTTACAGCGGGCATCTTAGCAATCAGCCCCAGCATTTT
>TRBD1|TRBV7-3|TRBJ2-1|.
CASSPRGPAGGEQFF
TGTGCCAGCAGCCCAAGGGGGCCTGCTGGGGGTGAGCAGTTCTTC
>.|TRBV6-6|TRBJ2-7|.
CASSPPWTKSYEQYF
TGTGCCAGCAGCCCCCCCTGGACTAAGTCCTACGAGCAGTACTTC
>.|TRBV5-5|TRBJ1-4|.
CASSLTTGIEKLFF
TGTGCCAGCAGCTTGACGACGGGGATCGAAAAACTGTTTTTT
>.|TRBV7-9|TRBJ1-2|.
CASSLARRGAGGGYTF
TGTGCCAGCAGCTTAGCTCGTCGGGGGGCAGGAGGAGGCTACACCTTC
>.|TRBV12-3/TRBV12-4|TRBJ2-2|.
CASNNAGTGELFF
TGTGCCAGCAATAATGCCGGGACCGGGGAGCTGTTTTTT
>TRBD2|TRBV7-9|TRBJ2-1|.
CASSGRPEREIESYNEQFF
TGTGCCAGCAGTGGCAGGCCGGAGCGGGAGATAGAATCCTACAATGAGCAGTTCTTC
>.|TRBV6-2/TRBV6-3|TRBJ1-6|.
CASSYSASSYNSPLHF
TGTGCCAGCAGTTACTCGGCAAGCTCCTATAATTCACCCCTCCACTTT
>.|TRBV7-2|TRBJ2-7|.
CASSWGGGYEQYF
TGTGCCAGCAGCTGGGGCGGTGGCTACGAGCAGTACTTC
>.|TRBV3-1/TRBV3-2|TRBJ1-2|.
CASRPFLDDRVYGYTF
TGTGCCAGCCGACCTTTCCTAGACGACAGAGTCTATGGCTACACCTTC
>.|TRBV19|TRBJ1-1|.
CASSTPRGGLNTEAFF
TGTGCCAGTAGTACCCCACGTGGGGGCCTGAACACTGAAGCTTTCTTT
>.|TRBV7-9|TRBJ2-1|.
CASSTDNEQFF
TGTGCCAGCAGCACAGACAATGAGCAGTTCTTC
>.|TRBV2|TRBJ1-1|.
CASSVLTGGTEAFF
TGTGCCAGCAGTGTGCTGACAGGAGGCACTGAAGCTTTCTTT
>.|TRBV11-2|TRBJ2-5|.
CASSLGSRGQETQYF
TGTGCCAGCAGCTTGGGTTCGAGGGGGCAAGAGACCCAGTACTTC
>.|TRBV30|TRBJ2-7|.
CAWSPWESYEQYF
TGTGCCTGGAGTCCATGGGAGTCCTACGAGCAGTACTTC
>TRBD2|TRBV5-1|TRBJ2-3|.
CASSLVSSGKGTDTQYF
TGCGCCAGCAGCTTGGTGTCTAGCGGGAAAGGCACAGATACGCAGTATTTT
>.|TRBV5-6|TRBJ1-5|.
CASSLWRGFSNQPQHF
TGTGCCAGCAGCTTGTGGAGAGGATTTAGCAATCAGCCCCAGCATTTT
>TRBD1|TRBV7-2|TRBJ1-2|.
CASSGTGRHGYTF
TGTGCCAGCAGCGGGACAGGGAGGCATGGCTACACCTTC
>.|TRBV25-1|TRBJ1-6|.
CATMGRVDSPLHF
TGTGCCACTATGGGGAGGGTTGATTCACCCCTCCACTTT
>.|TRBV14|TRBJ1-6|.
CASSQEKTQNSPLHF
TGTGCCAGCAGCCAAGAAAAGACACAAAATTCACCCCTCCACTTT
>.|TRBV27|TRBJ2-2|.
CASSTNPRMNTGELFF
TGTGCCAGCAGTACCAACCCGAGGATGAACACCGGGGAGCTGTTTTTT
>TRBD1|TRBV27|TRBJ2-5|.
CASRGDRAQETQYF
TGTGCCAGCAGGGGGGACAGGGCCCAAGAGACCCAGTACTTC
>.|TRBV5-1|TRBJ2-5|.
CASSFPGETQYF
TGCGCCAGCAGCTTTCCGGGAGAGACCCAGTACTTC
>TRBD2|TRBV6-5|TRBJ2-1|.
CASSYRLAGYNEQFF
TGTGCCAGCAGTTACAGACTAGCGGGCTACAATGAGCAGTTCTTC